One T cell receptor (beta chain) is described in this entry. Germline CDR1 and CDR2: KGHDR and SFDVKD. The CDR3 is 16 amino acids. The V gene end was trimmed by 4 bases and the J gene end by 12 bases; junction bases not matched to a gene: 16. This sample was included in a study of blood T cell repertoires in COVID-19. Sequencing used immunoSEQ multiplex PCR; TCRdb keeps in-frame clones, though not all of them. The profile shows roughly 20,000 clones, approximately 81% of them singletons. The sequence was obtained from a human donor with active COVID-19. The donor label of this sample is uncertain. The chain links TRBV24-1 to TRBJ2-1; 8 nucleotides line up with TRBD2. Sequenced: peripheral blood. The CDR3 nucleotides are TGTGCCACCAGTGACGCACGGGGGGGTGAAGACCATGGGCAGTTCTTC. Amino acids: CATSDARGGEDHGQFF.